The clone carrying this TCR beta chain has only one observation. This entry comes from a study of cytomegalovirus exposure and HLA in healthy donors. About the study: Earlier findings included some 120 million unique TCR beta sequences obtained from some 180 million T cells.

Primers for the PCR totalled 60 Vbeta and 13 Jbeta. Generated by immunoSEQ multiplex PCR, the TCRdb table keeps only in-frame clones and is missing some. The table includes about 100,000 clones, about 62% detected once. The germline V and J ends were trimmed by 0 bases and 5 bases, with 8 bases remaining between them. CDR1 is MNHEY, CDR2 SVGAGI, per germline. The CDR3 loop spans 14 amino acids. The sequencing sample was made of PBMCs. This TCR came from a human donor in good health. The chain recombines TRBV6-5 with TRBJ2-1, with D unresolved. CDR3 region: CASSYSGSHNEQFF. CDR3 nucleotides: TGTGCCAGCAGTTACTCGGGCAGCCACAATGAGCAGTTCTTC.